This TCR beta chain came from a study of blood T cell repertoires in COVID-19. The CDR3 sequence is 18 residues long. Germline V gene sequence: CDR1 SGHRS, CDR2 YFSETQ. The V end was cut by 3 bases, the J end by 3 bases, with 21 bases between. As handled by the study authors: Amplification with reference gene primers provided the estimates of nucleated cell counts. Using immunoSEQ multiplex PCR, the repertoire was profiled, and TCRdb retains in-frame clones only, with some absent. V and J calls plus clone size are reproduced from that table; the DNA served to infer D and trimming. This sample has about 240,000 clones, with around 90% found just once.

Material: peripheral blood. The V gene is TRBV5-1, the J gene TRBJ2-2; possibly TRBD1 for D (6 bases). The source is a man between 60 and 75 years old who had recovered from COVID-19. CDR3 residues: CASSSPAGRDKYTGELFF. The CDR3 DNA reads TGCGCCAGCAGCTCACCCGCGGGCCGGGACAAATACACCGGGGAGCTGTTTTTT.